These 10 T cell receptor beta chains were all obtained from the same sample, sequenced in a study of a mutant IDH1 vaccine in newly diagnosed glioma. Produced via immunoSEQ multiplex PCR; TCRdb's table is partial and in-frame only. The sample shows around 49,000 clones, roughly 78% of them seen only once. Time point denoted: week 5, during vaccination. A single vaccine dose contained 300 ug of mutant IDH1 20-mer peptide, and topical imiquimod was used with it. No antigen has been identified for these receptors. The sequencing here drew on PBMCs, taken from a glioma patient whose treatment included an IDH1 peptide vaccine. Every receptor here comes from a man aged 50 or older with glioma.

This chain connects TRBV14 to TRBJ2-5; D remains ambiguous. V was cut by 5 bases and J by 5 bases, with 12 bases left in between. The CDR3 totals 13 residues. The germline gives CDR1 SGHDN, CDR2 FVKESK. The CDR3 nucleotides are TGTGCCAGCAGCGTCAACCCTGGGGAGACCCAGTACTTC. Residues: CASSVNPGETQYF. Using reference TRBV14 and TRBJ2-5 for the parts outside the CDR3, the full variable domain is EAGVTQFPSHSVIEKGQTVTLRCDPISGHDNLYWYRRVMGKEIKFLLHFVKESKQDESGMPNNRFLAERTGGTYSTLKVQPAELEDSGVYFCASSVNPGETQYFGPGTRLLVL.

A note on this clone: Within the sample, other DNA sequences also encode this same CDR3. The CDR3 is CASSVARDTDTQYF. The DNA of the CDR3 is TGTGCCAGCAGCGTGGCCCGGGACACAGATACGCAGTATTTT. This chain joins TRBV9 and TRBJ2-3; tentative D call: TRBD2 (5 bases). V lost 2 bases and J 2 bases, leaving 9 bases between the germline ends. Germline V gene data show CDR1 as SGDLS and CDR2 as YYNGEE. The CDR3 is made up of 14 amino acids.

The chain combines TRBV30 with TRBJ2-2, with 11 nucleotides matching TRBD2. Unmatched junction bases numbered 6, after V lost 0 bases and J lost 0 bases. Germline CDR1 and CDR2: GTSNPN and SVGIG (reference sequence). CDR3 length equals 18 residues. CDR3 sequence reads: CAWSVSRLAGTNTGELFF. The CDR3 region has the DNA TGTGCCTGGAGTGTATCCCGACTAGCGGGGACGAACACCGGGGAGCTGTTTTTT.

The chain recombines TRBV5-6 with TRBJ2-5; 8 positions match TRBD2. The V and J ends lost 6 bases and 5 bases, in that order; junction bases with no gene match: 15. The CDR3 totals 16 residues. Germline CDR1 and CDR2: SGHDT and YYEEEE. The CDR3 nucleotides read TGTGCCAGCACCCTCTTTGGCGGGGGGCCTGTGGAGACCCAGTACTTC. Translation: CASTLFGGGPVETQYF.

The rearrangement joins TRBV10-3 to TRBJ2-5; TRBD2 matches at 7 bases. Per germline, CDR1 ENHRY and CDR2 SYGVKD. Unmatched junction bases numbered 5, after V lost 6 bases and J lost 4 bases. The CDR3 has 13 amino acids. CDR3 sequence: CAISGGTAETQYF. In DNA form, the CDR3 reads TGTGCCATCAGCGGGGGGACGGCAGAGACCCAGTACTTC.

V and J are TRBV9 and TRBJ2-7; weak D call: TRBD1 (5 bases). The CDR3 consists of 13 residues. V dropped 0 bases and J dropped 4 bases, with 8 bases sitting between them. Germline-derived CDR1 and CDR2 are SGDLS and YYNGEE. For the CDR3, the DNA is TGTGCCAGCAGCGTAGAGGGGCAGTACGAGCAGTACTTC. Protein: CASSVEGQYEQYF. Supplemented by reference TRBV9 and TRBJ2-7, the full variable domain reads DSGVTQTPKHLITATGQRVTLRCSPRSGDLSVYWYQQSLDQGLQFLIQYYNGEERAKGNILERFSAQQFPDLHSELNLSSLELGDSALYFCASSVEGQYEQYFGPGTRLTVT.

The chain links TRBV5-1 to TRBJ1-4; D might be TRBD1 (5 bases). Germline V gives CDR1 SGHRS, CDR2 YFSETQ. The length of the CDR3 is 15 residues. The germline V and J ends were trimmed by 1 base and 0 bases, with 7 bases remaining between them. The CDR3 here is CASSLMTATNEKLFF. CDR3 sequence (DNA): TGCGCCAGCAGCTTGATGACAGCAACTAATGAAAAACTGTTTTTT.

With respect to this clone: One end of the junction is discordant with germline, which a read error may explain. This rearrangement joins TRBV6-1 to TRBJ1-2; D ambiguous. CDR1 is MNHNS and CDR2 is SASEGT in the germline V gene. The CDR3 has 12 amino acids. Here the CDR3 reads CASSITYTGSTF. The CDR3 DNA is TGTGCCAGCAGTATAACGTATACTGGCTCCACCTTC.

This chain links TRBV5-1 with TRBJ1-4; D might be TRBD1 (5 bases). V lost 0 bases to trimming and J lost 3 bases, with 12 bases between them. The CDR3 extends over 16 amino acids. CDR1 is SGHRS and CDR2 is YFSETQ in the germline V gene. CDR3 loop: CASSLEAGVANEKLFF. CDR3 bases: TGCGCCAGCAGCTTGGAGGCGGGGGTTGCTAATGAAAAACTGTTTTTT.

V and J are TRBV6-1 and TRBJ1-5; the D gene is possibly TRBD1 (5 bases). The CDR3 totals 17 residues. Germline V lookup: CDR1 MNHNS, CDR2 SASEGT. V shed 4 bases and J shed 2 bases, with 18 bases lying between them. CDR3 nucleotide sequence: TGTGCCAGCAGTGCCTTTGCTAGGGGAGGGGGCAATCAGCCCCAGCATTTT. This gives the protein CASSAFARGGGNQPQHF.